This TCR beta chain was sequenced for a study of tumor and adjacent non-tumor tissue in lung cancer. This CDR3 comprises 15 residues. V lost 7 bases and J 3 bases, leaving 15 bases between the germline ends. Germline V lookup: CDR1 LNHDA, CDR2 SQIVND (reference sequence). TCRbeta libraries were built with three rounds of nested PCR, modified from ARM-PCR. Using its own MiXCR run on the multiplex PCR reads, TCRdb lists one record per CDR3 protein. The data contain tens of thousands of distinct CDR3 sequences, 60% to 65% of them singletons. This clonotype was recorded at least ten times. The template was RNA from unsorted bulk tissue. More than 3 cm separated this lung sample from the edge of the tumor.

The sequenced sample consisted of distant non-tumor lung tissue. V and J are TRBV19 and TRBJ2-2; perhaps TRBD1 as D (6 bases). The clonotype was recovered from a woman in her thirties or forties with non-small cell lung cancer. The CDR3 is CASIQGRTDTGELFF. The CDR3 DNA reads TGTGCCAGTATTCAGGGGCGCACGGACACCGGGGAGCTGTTTTTT.